The next 20 T cell receptor beta chains were all read from a single sample in a study of blood T cell repertoires in COVID-19. Libraries were prepared by immunoSEQ multiplex PCR; TCRdb keeps only in-frame clonotypes and omits some of them. The sample has 360,000 or so clones; nearly 90% are singletons. Sequenced sample: peripheral blood. Source of these receptors: a man aged 18 to 30 with active or convalescent COVID-19.

The chain is built from TRBV6-5 and TRBJ1-2, with 7 positions matching TRBD1. V trimming: 6 bases; J trimming: 7 bases; junction bases outside the gene matches: 14. This CDR3 comprises 15 residues. Germline values: CDR1 MNHEY, CDR2 SVGAGI. The CDR3 region has the DNA TGTGCCAGCAGGCGAGGACAGGAGTCAAGCAGTGGCTACACCTTC. Its protein is CASRRGQESSSGYTF.

This chain connects TRBV28 to TRBJ1-2; D is undetermined. Between the trimmed V and J ends, which lost 2 bases and 5 bases, there was a span of 9 bases. Germline V CDR1 and CDR2: MDHEN, SYDVKM. CDR3 length equals 13 residues. The chain's CDR3 is CASSLPPGYGYTF. CDR3 nucleotides: TGTGCCAGCAGTTTACCCCCCGGGTATGGCTACACCTTC.

This chain connects TRBV28 to TRBJ2-1; the match to TRBD2 covers 8 bases. Germline loops: CDR1 MDHEN, CDR2 SYDVKM. This CDR3 region has 13 residues. Losses at the gene ends were 7 bases for V and 7 bases for J; bases not matched to a gene: 6. The CDR3 loop reads CASTFSGSNEQFF. CDR3 nucleotides: TGTGCCAGCACCTTCAGCGGGAGTAATGAGCAGTTCTTC.

The gene calls are TRBV7-2 and TRBJ2-2; 7 bases fit TRBD2. The CDR3 has 19 amino acids. From germline, CDR1 is SGHTA and CDR2 FQGNSA. V gave up 2 bases and J gave up 2 bases; unmatched junction bases: 14. The CDR3 region is CASSLLKVRASGNTGELFF. The CDR3 coding sequence is TGTGCCAGCAGCTTACTTAAGGTCCGAGCTAGCGGCAACACCGGGGAGCTGTTTTTT.

The chain links TRBV7-9 to TRBJ1-2; the D gene is possibly TRBD1 (5 bases). V lost 3 bases to trimming and J lost 3 bases, with 11 bases between them. CDR3 length: 14 amino acids. Per the germline V gene, CDR1 is SEHNR and CDR2 is FQNEAQ (reference sequence). This CDR3 reads CASSFTGADYGYTF. DNA of the CDR3: TGTGCCAGCAGCTTCACTGGGGCGGACTATGGCTACACCTTC.

This clone was observed a few times. The chain joins TRBV6-2 or TRBV6-3 to TRBJ2-7, with TRBD2 identical over 12 bases. V lost 5 bases and J lost 7; bases outside the gene matches: 15. CDR1 and CDR2 from the germline V gene are MNHEY and SVGEGT. This CDR3 comprises 17 residues. Here the CDR3 reads CASSPGLAGTKTREQYF. The CDR3 DNA follows: TGTGCCAGCAGTCCAGGACTAGCGGGGACAAAGACTCGGGAGCAGTACTTC.

The chain employs TRBV28 and TRBJ2-5, with D maybe TRBD2 (6 bases). CDR1 is MDHEN, CDR2 SYDVKM, per germline. Between the trimmed V and J ends, which lost 6 bases and 4 bases, there was a span of 18 bases. This CDR3 spans 15 amino acids. The chain's CDR3 is CASRELALGGETQYF. DNA of the CDR3: TGTGCCAGCAGAGAGCTAGCGTTGGGAGGAGAGACCCAGTACTTC.

Written as DNA, the CDR3 is TGTGCCAGCAGCTTCAGTCACGAGCAGTACTTC. This codes for CASSFSHEQYF. The rearrangement uses TRBV7-9 and TRBJ2-7; D remains unclear. The germline CDR1 and CDR2 sequences are SEHNR and FQNEAQ (reference sequence). The CDR3 runs to 11 residues. The V and J ends lost 3 bases and 5 bases respectively, with 5 bases between them.

This rearrangement joins TRBV11-3 to TRBJ1-3; D might be TRBD1 (5 bases). Deletions cut 5 bases from V and 4 bases from J, with 15 bases between. The CDR3 spans 15 residues. Germline V gene lookup returns CDR1 SGHNT and CDR2 YENEEA. The CDR3 region has the DNA TGTGCCAGCAGCCGGCGGGCGGGGGAAGGAAACACCATATATTTT. This gives the protein CASSRRAGEGNTIYF.

This chain connects TRBV13 to TRBJ2-2, with TRBD1 as a possible D gene (6 bases). The CDR3 sequence is 18 residues long. V shed 5 bases and J shed 0 bases, with 19 bases lying between them. Looked up from germline, CDR1 is PRHDT and CDR2 is FYEKMQ (reference sequence). The CDR3 protein is CASSVLRLDRSNTGELFF. The DNA for the CDR3 is TGTGCCAGCAGCGTACTCCGGCTGGACAGATCGAACACCGGGGAGCTGTTTTTT.

The gene calls are TRBV4-2 and TRBJ2-2, with a possible D match to TRBD1 (6 bases). Germline V lookup: CDR1 LGHNA, CDR2 YNFKEQ. The CDR3 runs 14 residues. Trimming removed 5 bases at V and 3 bases at J, with 10 bases between. The CDR3 here is CASSYYRDTGELFF. The DNA of the CDR3 is TGTGCCAGCAGCTATTACAGGGACACCGGGGAGCTGTTTTTT.

This sequence joins TRBV6-6 and TRBJ2-7; D ambiguous. With 7 bases removed from V and 3 bases from J, the gap between germline ends came to 13 bases. The CDR3 is made up of 13 amino acids. CDR1 MNHNY and CDR2 SVGAGI come from the germline V gene (reference sequence). The DNA of the CDR3 is TGTGCCAGCACTGTCAATACCGGCTACGAGCAGTACTTC. Translation: CASTVNTGYEQYF.

In DNA form, the CDR3 reads TGTGCCAGCAGCCTTTTAGCGGGAGGCTACAATGAGCAGTTCTTC. Residues: CASSLLAGGYNEQFF. V is TRBV5-6 and J is TRBJ2-1, with 10 nucleotides matching TRBD2. V was clipped by 4 bases and J by 3 bases; unmatched bases: 4. Looked up from germline, CDR1 is SGHDT and CDR2 is YYEEEE. This CDR3 spans 15 amino acids.

The chain links TRBV3-1 (or the pseudogene TRBV3-2) to TRBJ1-2; D is uncertain. The CDR3 has 15 amino acids. Germline lookup yields CDR1 LGHDT and CDR2 YNNKEL (reference sequence). Trimming removed 0 bases at V and 5 bases at J, with 13 bases between. CDR3 nucleotide sequence: TGTGCCAGCAGCCAAGAGTGGTCAGAACATTATGGCTACACCTTC. Protein product: CASSQEWSEHYGYTF.

The genes are TRBV6-5 and TRBJ2-1, with 8 bases matching TRBD1. This CDR3 spans 15 amino acids. Germline-derived CDR1 and CDR2 are MNHEY and SVGAGI. V lost 7 bases, J lost 2 bases, and 7 bases stayed unmatched. CDR3 DNA sequence: TGTGCCAGCATCGAGATGGACAGGGCCTACAATGAGCAGTTCTTC. Translation gives CASIEMDRAYNEQFF.

The rearrangement joins TRBV7-2 to TRBJ2-7; 9 bases are a match to TRBD1. Germline values: CDR1 SGHTA, CDR2 FQGNSA. The CDR3 has 15 residues. The trim removed 5 bases at V and 4 bases at J, leaving 9 bases unmatched. The CDR3 DNA is TGTGCCAGCAGCCAGTCCGGGACAGGGATGTACGAGCAGTACTTC. Protein sequence: CASSQSGTGMYEQYF.

The chain carries TRBV28 and TRBJ1-1; D is unclear. V was clipped by 4 bases and J by 4 bases, with 19 bases between them. CDR1 MDHEN and CDR2 SYDVKM come from the germline V gene. This CDR3 spans 16 amino acids. In nucleotides, the CDR3 is TGTGCCAGCAGTTCCCCAGCCCGCGGGGTATCCACTGAAGCTTTCTTT. Translated: CASSSPARGVSTEAFF.

The chain employs TRBV3-1 (or the pseudogene TRBV3-2) and TRBJ2-1, with 14 nucleotides matching TRBD2. The CDR3 contains 15 residues. Germline-derived CDR1 and CDR2 are LGHDT and YNNKEL (reference sequence). After removal of 3 bases from V and 8 bases from J, the junction contained 3 bases not matched to a gene. The CDR3 DNA reads as TGTGCCAGCAGCCAGGGACTAGCGGGGGTATATGAGCAGTTCTTC. It is translated as CASSQGLAGVYEQFF.

CDR3 in amino acids: CASSSAGEYEQYF. CDR3 nucleotides: TGCGCCAGCAGCAGCGCGGGAGAGTACGAGCAGTACTTC. J is TRBJ2-7 and V is TRBV5-1; TRBD2 matches 7 bases. Germline CDR1 and CDR2: SGHRS and YFSETQ. Trimming cost V 4 bases and J 4 bases; bases outside gene matches: 5. The CDR3 covers 13 residues.

This rearrangement joins TRBV21-1 to TRBJ2-7; the table's D call TRBD1 went unverified against the DNA. TRBV21-1 is shown as a pseudogene. This CDR3 contains 12 residues. CDR3: CASSYSSYEQYF. The CDR3 nucleotides read TGTGCCAGCAGTTACAGCTCCTACGAGCAGTACTTC.